These 26 T cell receptor beta chains share one sample of origin, sequenced in a study of blood T cells in healthy people across ages. Alongside a J-beta primer mix, a sample-barcoded 5' primer served in a second PCR lasting roughly 6 to 11 cycles. TCRdb re-derived calls from the 5' RACE reads in MiXCR, one entry per CDR3 protein. The table has about 1.7 million distinct CDR3 sequences, approximately 28% seen once. The sequenced sample consisted of blood. Every receptor here comes from a woman under 40 in good health.

This clonotype was seen only a few times. The rearrangement joins TRBV20-1 to TRBJ1-2; D gene unclear. Per germline, CDR1 DFQATT and CDR2 SNEGSKA (reference sequence). With 0 bases removed from V and 6 bases from J, the gap between germline ends came to 14 bases. CDR3 length: 14 amino acids. The DNA of the CDR3 is TGCAGTGCTAGAGATCATAAACATACGCATGGCTACACCTTC. Its translation: CSARDHKHTHGYTF.

In this sample, this clonotype turned up many times. This rearrangement joins TRBV20-1 to TRBJ2-1; D remains unclear. CDR1 and CDR2 from the germline V gene are DFQATT and SNEGSKA (reference sequence). This CDR3 has 15 residues. The V gene lost 6 bases and the J gene lost 1 base, with 16 bases spanning the gap. As DNA, the CDR3 is TGCAGTGCCGTCTCTGGCCAGAATTCCTACAATGAGCAGTTCTTC. Protein product: CSAVSGQNSYNEQFF.

The genes are TRBV5-1 and TRBJ2-5; D is undetermined. CDR1 is SGHRS and CDR2 is YFSETQ in the germline V gene. Deletions cut 2 bases from V and 0 bases from J, with 11 bases between. The CDR3 spans 15 residues. The CDR3: CASSFSMLNQETQYF. In DNA form, the CDR3 reads TGCGCCAGCAGCTTTTCCATGTTAAACCAAGAGACCCAGTACTTC.

As regards this clonotype: The junction shows a germline mismatch at one end, possibly a read error. The gene calls are TRBV20-1 and TRBJ1-2; 8 nucleotides match TRBD1. This CDR3 has 17 amino acids. Germline lookup yields CDR1 DFQATT and CDR2 SNEGSKA (reference sequence). In nucleotides, the CDR3 is TGCAGTGCTAGAGACCCCGCTGCGACAGGGGTTAGCTATGACTACACCTTC. This codes for CSARDPAATGVSYDYTF.

The chain couples TRBV11-3 to TRBJ1-1, with D maybe TRBD1 (5 bases). Between the trimmed V and J ends, which lost 1 base and 4 bases, there was a span of 13 bases. The CDR3 covers 15 residues. From germline, CDR1 is SGHNT and CDR2 YENEEA. The CDR3 coding sequence is TGTGCCAGCAGCTTAGGAACCTCGGGGGGCACTGAAGCTTTCTTT. Translating it yields CASSLGTSGGTEAFF.

The chain couples TRBV3-1 to TRBJ1-1; a possible D gene is TRBD1 (5 bases). The germline gives CDR1 LGHDT, CDR2 YNNKEL (reference sequence). The CDR3 has 17 residues. V was cut by 0 bases and J by 4 bases, with 18 bases left in between. The CDR3 spells CASSQDRTGGLSTEAFF. The CDR3 bases are TGTGCCAGCAGCCAAGACCGGACGGGGGGTCTGAGCACTGAAGCTTTCTTT.

V usage is TRBV20-1 and J usage is TRBJ2-5, with 7 bases fitting TRBD2. The V segment lost 6 bases and the J segment 13 bases; nucleotides outside the gene matches: 14. Germline loops: CDR1 DFQATT, CDR2 SNEGSKA (reference sequence). CDR3 size: 12 residues. CDR3 sequence: CSAGWGEGLAYF. The DNA of the CDR3 is TGCAGTGCCGGATGGGGGGAGGGACTTGCGTACTTC.

This clonotype was observed a handful of times. The chain recombines TRBV28 with TRBJ1-5; maybe TRBD1 (6 bases). V shed 3 bases and J shed 4 bases, with 13 bases lying between them. The CDR3 is 15 amino acids. Germline CDR1 reads MDHEN; CDR2 reads SYDVKM. The CDR3 nucleotides read TGTGCCAGCAGTTTGCCCAGGGGTAATAATCAGCCCCAGCATTTT. It is translated as CASSLPRGNNQPQHF.

Notes on this clonotype: Being one base from a much bigger clone, this may be a read error. V is TRBV29-1 and J is TRBJ1-1; the D is unclear. The CDR3 runs to 12 residues. Germline V gives CDR1 SQVTM, CDR2 ANQGSEA. The germline V and J ends were trimmed by 7 bases and 6 bases, with 15 bases remaining between them. The CDR3 protein is CSGYKLDAEAFF. DNA of the CDR3: TGCAGCGGATATAAACTGGACGCTGAAGCTTTCTTT.

This clonotype was seen only a few times. V usage is TRBV12-3 or TRBV12-4 and J usage is TRBJ2-2; D is unclear. The CDR3 spans 15 residues. Trimming took 3 bases from V and 0 from J, leaving 8 bases between them. DNA of the CDR3: TGTGCCAGCAGTTTGGAGCTTACGAACACCGGGGAGCTGTTTTTT. Translation: CASSLELTNTGELFF.

V gene TRBV20-1 combines with J gene TRBJ1-2; D may be TRBD1 (5 bases). In germline, CDR1 is DFQATT, CDR2 SNEGSKA (reference sequence). CDR3 length: 11 amino acids. V was clipped by 5 bases and J by 8 bases, with 12 bases between them. The CDR3 DNA reads TGCAGTGCTCCCCTCGAGGGGGGCTACACCTTC. The encoded protein is CSAPLEGGYTF.

The chain uses TRBV15 and TRBJ2-5, with D perhaps being TRBD1 or TRBD2 (7 bases each). This CDR3 is 13 amino acids long. Germline V gene data show CDR1 as LNHNV and CDR2 as YYDKDF (reference sequence). V was cut by 8 bases and J by 1 base, with 11 bases left in between. CDR3 in amino acids: CATQGGPQETQYF. In DNA form, the CDR3 reads TGTGCCACCCAGGGGGGGCCCCAAGAGACCCAGTACTTC.

This clonotype occurred many times. The gene calls are TRBV4-2 and TRBJ2-4; D is perhaps TRBD2 (6 bases). This CDR3 comprises 17 residues. Looked up from germline, CDR1 is LGHNA and CDR2 is YNFKEQ. Trimming removed 0 bases from V and 6 bases from J, with 18 bases in between. The DNA of the CDR3 is TGTGCCAGCAGCCAAGACGGGCGGGGAATTCAAGGAAACATTCAGTACTTC. Translated, it gives CASSQDGRGIQGNIQYF.

On this clonotype itself: A much larger clone differs from this one at a single base, so this may be a read error. V gene TRBV28 combines with J gene TRBJ2-4; D possibly uses TRBD1 or TRBD2 (5 bases each). Germline V gives CDR1 MDHEN, CDR2 SYDVKM. The length of the CDR3 is 15 residues. CDR3 loop: CASSPRGAPKNFQYF. The CDR3 DNA sequence: TGTGCCAGCAGCCCCCGGGGCGCACCCAAAAACTTTCAGTACTTC.

As to this clonotype: At one end the junction does not follow the germline gene, possibly because of a read error. The chain links TRBV4-2 to TRBJ1-4; tentatively, D is TRBD1 (6 bases). The CDR3 spans 14 residues. Germline CDR1 is LGHNA and CDR2 is YNFKEQ. Here the CDR3 reads CASTQTGSNEKLFF. The CDR3 DNA sequence: TGTGCCAGCACCCAAACAGGGTCGAATGAAAAACTGTTTTTT.

V is TRBV2 and J is TRBJ2-1; D possibly matches TRBD1 or TRBD2 (5 bases each). The CDR3 has 14 amino acids. Trimming took 7 bases from V and 0 from J, leaving 10 bases between them. Germline V gives CDR1 SNHLY, CDR2 FYNNEI. The CDR3 region is CASTGDRSYNEQFF. The CDR3 region has the DNA TGTGCCAGCACCGGGGACCGCTCCTACAATGAGCAGTTCTTC.

This clonotype is a singleton in its sample. The gene calls are TRBV18 and TRBJ2-5; the D call may be TRBD1 or TRBD2 (6 bases each). Germline CDR1 is KGHSH and CDR2 is LQKENI. Trimming shortened V by 5 bases and J by 5 bases, and 15 bases separated the two germline ends. CDR3 length: 14 amino acids. The CDR3 reads CASSTGTLGETQYF. CDR3 in DNA: TGTGCCAGCTCAACAGGGACTCTCGGGGAGACCCAGTACTTC.

This clonotype was found a few times. An end of the junction differs from the germline gene, which may be a read error. The chain carries TRBV7-2 and TRBJ2-7; 11 bases map to TRBD2. Germline CDR1 reads SGHTA; CDR2 reads FQGNSA. This CDR3 has 16 residues. CDR3 protein: CASSIAGGYSYNEQYF. In DNA, the CDR3 is TGTGCCAGCAGCATAGCGGGGGGGTATTCATACAATGAGCAGTACTTC.

This chain uses TRBV20-1 with TRBJ1-5; no firm D call. V was cut by 3 bases and J by 0 bases, with 9 bases left in between. The CDR3 covers 14 residues. Looked up from germline, CDR1 is DFQATT and CDR2 is SNEGSKA (reference sequence). The DNA of the CDR3 is TGCAGTGCTAGGGACTTGAATAGCAATCAGCCCCAGCATTTT. This encodes CSARDLNSNQPQHF.

There are many counts of this clonotype. V is TRBV5-1 and J is TRBJ2-7, with TRBD1 matching 9 bases. The CDR3 length is 14 residues. Per germline, CDR1 SGHRS and CDR2 YFSETQ. The V and J ends lost 3 bases and 0 bases, in that order; junction bases with no gene match: 1. CDR3 region: CASSSQGASYEQYF. CDR3 DNA: TGCGCCAGCAGCTCACAGGGGGCCTCCTACGAGCAGTACTTC.

Only a few counts were recorded for this clonotype. The DNA of the CDR3 is TGTGCCAGCAGCTTAGTCGGGCAAACGAACACTGAAGCTTTCTTT. Its translation is CASSLVGQTNTEAFF. The gene calls are TRBV7-8 and TRBJ1-1, with D unclear. The CDR3 extends over 15 amino acids. Germline loops: CDR1 SGHVS, CDR2 FQNEAQ. Trimming left V 1 base short and J 1 base short, with 10 bases between. Full variable domain (outside the CDR3, taken from reference TRBV7-8 and TRBJ1-1): GAGVSQSPRYKVAKRGQDVALRCDPISGHVSLFWYQQALGQGPEFLTYFQNEAQLDKSGLPSDRFFAERPEGSVSTLKIQRTQQEDSAVYLCASSLVGQTNTEAFFGQGTRLTVV.

This clonotype was detected a few times. This chain joins TRBV6-2 or TRBV6-3 and TRBJ1-6; D gene uncertain. CDR1 and CDR2 from the germline V gene are MNHEY and SVGEGT. This CDR3 has 14 amino acids. Deletions cut 5 bases from V and 5 bases from J, with 10 bases between. The CDR3 DNA reads TGTGCCAGCAGTCGGAGAGGGAATAATTCACCCCTCCACTTT. Its protein product is CASSRRGNNSPLHF.

V and J are TRBV4-1 and TRBJ2-1; D call uncertain. The CDR3 has 13 amino acids. Germline-derived CDR1 and CDR2 are MGHRA and YSYEKL. V lost 3 bases and J lost 7, with 10 bases in between. CDR3 nucleotide sequence: TGCGCCAGCAGCCAGAATTCCGGGAATGAGCAGTTCTTC. Its translation is CASSQNSGNEQFF.

This clonotype was counted many times. This chain connects TRBV10-3 to TRBJ2-5; D is unclear. The CDR3 has 14 amino acids. The V and J ends lost 0 bases and 5 bases respectively, with 10 bases between them. Germline CDR1 and CDR2: ENHRY and SYGVKD. CDR3 amino acids: CAISESKGFETQYF. The DNA of the CDR3 is TGTGCCATCAGTGAGTCAAAAGGGTTCGAGACCCAGTACTTC.

The chain combines TRBV5-1 with TRBJ1-3, with D hard to call. Germline V gene sequence: CDR1 SGHRS, CDR2 YFSETQ. The CDR3 consists of 15 residues. With 0 bases removed from V and 1 base from J, the gap between germline ends came to 8 bases. CDR3 nucleotide sequence: TGCGCCAGCAGCTTGGTAGTAGGGTCTGGAAACACCATATATTTT. It translates to CASSLVVGSGNTIYF.

This clonotype was detected a few times. V gene TRBV29-1 combines with J gene TRBJ1-1; no definite D call. In germline, CDR1 is SQVTM, CDR2 ANQGSEA. There are 11 residues in the CDR3. Trimming stripped 7 bases from V and 1 base from J, with 7 bases between. The CDR3 DNA is TGCAGCGGCAAGCGGAACACTGAAGCTTTCTTT. The encoded protein is CSGKRNTEAFF.